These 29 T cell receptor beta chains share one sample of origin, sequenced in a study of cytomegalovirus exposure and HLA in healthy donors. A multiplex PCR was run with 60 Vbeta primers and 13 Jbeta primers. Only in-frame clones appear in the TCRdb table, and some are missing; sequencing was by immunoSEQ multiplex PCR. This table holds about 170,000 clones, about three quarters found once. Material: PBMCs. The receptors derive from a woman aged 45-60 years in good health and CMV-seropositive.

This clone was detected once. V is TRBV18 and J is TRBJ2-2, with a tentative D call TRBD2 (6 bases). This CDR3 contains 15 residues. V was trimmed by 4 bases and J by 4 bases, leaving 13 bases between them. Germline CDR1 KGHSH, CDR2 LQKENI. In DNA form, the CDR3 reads TGTGCCAGCTCACGGCGGGACGGCCCCACCGGGGAGCTGTTTTTT. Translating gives CASSRRDGPTGELFF. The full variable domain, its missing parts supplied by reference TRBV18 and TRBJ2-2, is NAGVMQNPRHLVRRRGQEARLRCSPMKGHSHVYWYRQLPEEGLKFMVYLQKENIIDESGMPKERFSAEFPKEGPSILRIQQVVRGDSAAYFCASSRRDGPTGELFFGEGSRLTVL.

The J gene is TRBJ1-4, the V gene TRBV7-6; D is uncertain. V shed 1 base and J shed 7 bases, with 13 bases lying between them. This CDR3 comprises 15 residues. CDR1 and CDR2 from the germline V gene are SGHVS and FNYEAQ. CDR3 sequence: CASSLVGRKGEKLFF. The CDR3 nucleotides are TGTGCCAGCAGCTTAGTTGGGAGGAAGGGTGAAAAACTGTTTTTT.

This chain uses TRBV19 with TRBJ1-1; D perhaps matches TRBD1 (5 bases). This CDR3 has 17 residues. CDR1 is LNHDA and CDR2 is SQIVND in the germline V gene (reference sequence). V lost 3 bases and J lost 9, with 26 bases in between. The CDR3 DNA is TGTGCCAGTAGTATTCCGGTCGGAAGGGGAACGCCCTTGAAAGCTTTCTTT. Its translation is CASSIPVGRGTPLKAFF.

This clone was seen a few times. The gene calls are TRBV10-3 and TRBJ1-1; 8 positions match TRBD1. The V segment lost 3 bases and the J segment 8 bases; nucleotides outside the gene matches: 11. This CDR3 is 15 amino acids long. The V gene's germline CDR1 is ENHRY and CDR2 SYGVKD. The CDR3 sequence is CAISDGQGATGEAFF. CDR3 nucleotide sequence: TGTGCCATCAGTGACGGACAGGGTGCAACGGGGGAAGCTTTCTTT.

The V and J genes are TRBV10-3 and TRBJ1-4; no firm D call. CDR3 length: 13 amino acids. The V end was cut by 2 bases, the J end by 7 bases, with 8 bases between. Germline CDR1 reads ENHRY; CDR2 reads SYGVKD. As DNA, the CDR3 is TGTGCCATCAGTGAGGGGAGCCGTGAAAAACTGTTTTTT. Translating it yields CAISEGSREKLFF.

CDR3 nucleotide sequence: TGTGCCAGCAGCTTAGCGAGGCAGGGAAATGGCTACACCTTC. It specifies CASSLARQGNGYTF. The chain has TRBV7-9 and TRBJ1-2; D possibly corresponds to TRBD1 (5 bases). V shed 0 bases and J shed 6 bases, with 11 bases lying between them. The CDR3 length is 14 residues. Germline-derived CDR1 and CDR2 are SEHNR and FQNEAQ (reference sequence).

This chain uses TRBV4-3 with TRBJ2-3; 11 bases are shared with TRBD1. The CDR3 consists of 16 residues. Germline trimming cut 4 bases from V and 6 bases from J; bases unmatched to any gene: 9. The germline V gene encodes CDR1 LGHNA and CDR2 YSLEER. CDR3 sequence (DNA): TGCGCCAGCAGCCCACTCGGGACAGGGGGTATTGATACGCAGTATTTT. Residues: CASSPLGTGGIDTQYF.

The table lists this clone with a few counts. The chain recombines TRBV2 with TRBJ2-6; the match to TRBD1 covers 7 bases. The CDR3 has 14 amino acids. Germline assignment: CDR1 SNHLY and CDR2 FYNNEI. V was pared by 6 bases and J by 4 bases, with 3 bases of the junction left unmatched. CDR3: CASSTGAGANVLTF. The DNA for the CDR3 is TGTGCCAGCAGCACAGGGGCCGGGGCCAACGTCCTGACTTTC.

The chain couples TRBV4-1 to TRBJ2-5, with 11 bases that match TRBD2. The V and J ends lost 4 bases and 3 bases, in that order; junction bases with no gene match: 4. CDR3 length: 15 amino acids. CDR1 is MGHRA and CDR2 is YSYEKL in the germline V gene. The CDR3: CASSRQLAGEETQYF. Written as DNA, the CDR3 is TGCGCCAGCAGCCGCCAACTAGCGGGAGAAGAGACCCAGTACTTC.

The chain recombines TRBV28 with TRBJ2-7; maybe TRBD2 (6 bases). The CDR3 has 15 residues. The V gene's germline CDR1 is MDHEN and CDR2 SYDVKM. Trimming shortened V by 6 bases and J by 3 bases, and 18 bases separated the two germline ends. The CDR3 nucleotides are TGTGCCAGCAGCCCGAAGGGAGGAACCCTCTACGAGCAGTACTTC. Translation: CASSPKGGTLYEQYF. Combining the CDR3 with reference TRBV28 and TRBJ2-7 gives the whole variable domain DVKVTQSSRYLVKRTGEKVFLECVQDMDHENMFWYRQDPGLGLRLIYFSYDVKMKEKGDIPEGYSVSREKKERFSLILESASTNQTSMYLCASSPKGGTLYEQYFGPGTRLTVT.

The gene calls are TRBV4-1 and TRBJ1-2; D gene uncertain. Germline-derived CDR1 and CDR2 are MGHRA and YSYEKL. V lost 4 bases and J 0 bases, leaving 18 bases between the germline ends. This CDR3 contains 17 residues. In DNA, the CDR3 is TGCGCCAGCAGCCGCGAAGTGAGCCCCCTAGCTAACTATGGCTACACCTTC. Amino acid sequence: CASSREVSPLANYGYTF.

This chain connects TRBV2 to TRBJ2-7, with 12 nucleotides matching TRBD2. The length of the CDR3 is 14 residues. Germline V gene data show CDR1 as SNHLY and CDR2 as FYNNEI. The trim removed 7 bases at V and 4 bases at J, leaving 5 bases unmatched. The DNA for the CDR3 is TGTGCCAGCAATCCGACTAGCGGGAGATACGAGCAGTACTTC. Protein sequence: CASNPTSGRYEQYF.

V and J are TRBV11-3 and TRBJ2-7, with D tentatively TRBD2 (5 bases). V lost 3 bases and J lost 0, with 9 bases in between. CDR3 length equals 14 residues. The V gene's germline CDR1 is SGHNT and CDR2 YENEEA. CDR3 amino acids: CASSFGGPSYEQYF. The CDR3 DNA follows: TGTGCCAGCAGCTTCGGCGGGCCCTCCTACGAGCAGTACTTC. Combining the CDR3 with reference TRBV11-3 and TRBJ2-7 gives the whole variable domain EAGVVQSPRYKIIEKKQPVAFWCNPISGHNTLYWYLQNLGQGPELLIRYENEEAVDDSQLPKDRFSAERLKGVDSTLKIQPAELGDSAVYLCASSFGGPSYEQYFGPGTRLTVT.

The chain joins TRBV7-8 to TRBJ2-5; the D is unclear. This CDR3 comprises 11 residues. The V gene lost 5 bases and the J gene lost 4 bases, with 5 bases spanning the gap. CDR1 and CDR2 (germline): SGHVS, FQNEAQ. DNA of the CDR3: TGTGCCAGCAGCCGCGGAGAGACCCAGTACTTC. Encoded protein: CASSRGETQYF.

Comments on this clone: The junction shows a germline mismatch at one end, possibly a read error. The CDR3 reads CASSSSNEQFF. The DNA for the CDR3 is TGTGCCAGCAGCTCCTCCAATGAGCAGTTCTTC. V usage is TRBV7-6 and J usage is TRBJ2-1; D is ambiguous. This CDR3 region has 11 residues. Germline V lookup: CDR1 SGHVS, CDR2 FNYEAQ.

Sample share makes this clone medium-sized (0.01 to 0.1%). The CDR3 sequence: CASSIDVRGGRLFF. Written as DNA, the CDR3 is TGTGCCAGTAGTATAGACGTCAGGGGCGGGAGGCTGTTTTTT. The chain has TRBV19 and TRBJ2-2; D might be TRBD2 (7 bases). Deletions cut 0 bases from V and 13 bases from J, with 15 bases between. Germline V gene data show CDR1 as LNHDA and CDR2 as SQIVND (reference sequence). The CDR3 has 14 amino acids. Looking up the rest from reference TRBV19 and TRBJ2-2 gives the full variable domain: DGGITQSPKYLFRKEGQNVTLSCEQNLNHDAMYWYRQDPGQGLRLIYYSQIVNDFQKGDIAEGYSVSREKKESFPLTVTSAQKNPTAFYLCASSIDVRGGRLFFGEGSRLTVL.

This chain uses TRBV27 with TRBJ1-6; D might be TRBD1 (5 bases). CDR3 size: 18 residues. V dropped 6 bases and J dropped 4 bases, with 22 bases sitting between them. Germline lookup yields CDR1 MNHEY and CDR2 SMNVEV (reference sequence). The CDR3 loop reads CASSWGWRGSGYNSPLHF. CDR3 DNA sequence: TGTGCCAGCAGCTGGGGTTGGAGGGGCTCGGGTTATAATTCACCCCTCCACTTT.

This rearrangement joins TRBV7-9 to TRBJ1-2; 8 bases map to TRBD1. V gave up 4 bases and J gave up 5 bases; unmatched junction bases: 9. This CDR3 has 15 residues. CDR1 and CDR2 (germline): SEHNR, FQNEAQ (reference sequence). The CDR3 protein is CASSYGQGMRYGYTF. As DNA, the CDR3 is TGTGCCAGCAGCTACGGACAGGGAATGAGATATGGCTACACCTTC.

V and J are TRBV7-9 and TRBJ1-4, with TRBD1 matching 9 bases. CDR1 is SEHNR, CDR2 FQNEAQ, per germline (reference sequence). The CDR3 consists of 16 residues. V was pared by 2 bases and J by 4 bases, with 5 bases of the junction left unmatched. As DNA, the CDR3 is TGTGCCAGCAGCTTATCCGGGACAGGGCGTAATGAAAAACTGTTTTTT. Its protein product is CASSLSGTGRNEKLFF.

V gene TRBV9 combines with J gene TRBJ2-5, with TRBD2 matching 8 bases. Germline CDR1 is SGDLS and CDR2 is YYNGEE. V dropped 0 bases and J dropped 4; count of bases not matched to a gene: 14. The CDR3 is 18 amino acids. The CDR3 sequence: CASSVDPRGAGAAETQYF. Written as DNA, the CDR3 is TGTGCCAGCAGCGTAGACCCCCGCGGAGCGGGAGCGGCAGAGACCCAGTACTTC. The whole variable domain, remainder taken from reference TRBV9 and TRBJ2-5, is DSGVTQTPKHLITATGQRVTLRCSPRSGDLSVYWYQQSLDQGLQFLIQYYNGEERAKGNILERFSAQQFPDLHSELNLSSLELGDSALYFCASSVDPRGAGAAETQYFGPGTRLLVL.

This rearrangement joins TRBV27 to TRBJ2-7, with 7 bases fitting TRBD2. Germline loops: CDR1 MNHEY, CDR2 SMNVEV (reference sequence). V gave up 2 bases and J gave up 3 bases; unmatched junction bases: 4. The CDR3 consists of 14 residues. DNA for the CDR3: TGTGCCAGCAGTTTAGCGGGAGAGAACTACGAGCAGTACTTC. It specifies CASSLAGENYEQYF.

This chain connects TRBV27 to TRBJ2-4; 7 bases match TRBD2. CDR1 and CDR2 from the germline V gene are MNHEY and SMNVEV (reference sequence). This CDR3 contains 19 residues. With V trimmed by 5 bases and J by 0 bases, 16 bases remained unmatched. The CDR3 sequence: CASSLTPPGRVLAKNIQYF. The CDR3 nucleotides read TGTGCCAGCAGTCTAACCCCCCCGGGGAGGGTCCTAGCCAAAAACATTCAGTACTTC.

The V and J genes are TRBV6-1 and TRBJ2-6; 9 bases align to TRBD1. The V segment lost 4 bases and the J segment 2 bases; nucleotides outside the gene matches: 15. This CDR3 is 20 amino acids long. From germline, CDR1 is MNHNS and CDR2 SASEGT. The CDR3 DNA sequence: TGTGCCAGCAGTGGAATTCCGGGACAGGGATCTCTCCCTGGGGCCAACGTCCTGACTTTC. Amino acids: CASSGIPGQGSLPGANVLTF.

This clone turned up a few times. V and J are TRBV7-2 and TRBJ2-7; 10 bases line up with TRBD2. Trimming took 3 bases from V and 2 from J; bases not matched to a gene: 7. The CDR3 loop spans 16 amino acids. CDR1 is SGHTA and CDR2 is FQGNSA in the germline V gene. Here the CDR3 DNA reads TGTGCCAGCAGCTTGGCCCCAGCGGGAGGGCCCTACGAGCAGTACTTC. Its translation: CASSLAPAGGPYEQYF.

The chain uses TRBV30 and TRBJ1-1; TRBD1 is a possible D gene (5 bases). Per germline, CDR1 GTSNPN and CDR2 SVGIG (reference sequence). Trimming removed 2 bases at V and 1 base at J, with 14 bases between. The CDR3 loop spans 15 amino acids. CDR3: CAWSPLGGENTEAFF. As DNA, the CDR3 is TGTGCCTGGAGTCCCTTAGGAGGGGAGAACACTGAAGCTTTCTTT.

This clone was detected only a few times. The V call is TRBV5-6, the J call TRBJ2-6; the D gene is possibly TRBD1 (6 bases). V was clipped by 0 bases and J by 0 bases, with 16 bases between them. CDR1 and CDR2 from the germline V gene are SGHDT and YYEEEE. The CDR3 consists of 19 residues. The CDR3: CASSLGPWDTISGANVLTF. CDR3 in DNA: TGTGCCAGCAGCTTGGGGCCGTGGGACACCATCTCTGGGGCCAACGTCCTGACTTTC.

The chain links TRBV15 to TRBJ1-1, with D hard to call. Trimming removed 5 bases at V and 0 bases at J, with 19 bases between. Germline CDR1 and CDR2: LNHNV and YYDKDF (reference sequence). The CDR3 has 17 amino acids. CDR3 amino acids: CATSPRRMIPLNTEAFF. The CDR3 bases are TGTGCCACCAGCCCCCGGAGGATGATACCGTTGAACACTGAAGCTTTCTTT.

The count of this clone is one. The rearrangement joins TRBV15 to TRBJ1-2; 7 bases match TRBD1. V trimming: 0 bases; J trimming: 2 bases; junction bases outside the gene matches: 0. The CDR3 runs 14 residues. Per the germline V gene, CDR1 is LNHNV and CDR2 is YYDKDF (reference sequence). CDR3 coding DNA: TGTGCCACCAGCAGAGAGACAGGGAACTATGGCTACACCTTC. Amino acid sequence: CATSRETGNYGYTF.

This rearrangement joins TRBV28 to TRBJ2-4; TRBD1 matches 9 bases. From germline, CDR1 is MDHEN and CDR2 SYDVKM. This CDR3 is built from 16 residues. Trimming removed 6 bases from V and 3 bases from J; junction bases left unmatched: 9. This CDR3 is CASRYTGGEGKNIQYF. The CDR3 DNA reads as TGTGCCAGCAGATATACAGGGGGCGAGGGCAAAAACATTCAGTACTTC.